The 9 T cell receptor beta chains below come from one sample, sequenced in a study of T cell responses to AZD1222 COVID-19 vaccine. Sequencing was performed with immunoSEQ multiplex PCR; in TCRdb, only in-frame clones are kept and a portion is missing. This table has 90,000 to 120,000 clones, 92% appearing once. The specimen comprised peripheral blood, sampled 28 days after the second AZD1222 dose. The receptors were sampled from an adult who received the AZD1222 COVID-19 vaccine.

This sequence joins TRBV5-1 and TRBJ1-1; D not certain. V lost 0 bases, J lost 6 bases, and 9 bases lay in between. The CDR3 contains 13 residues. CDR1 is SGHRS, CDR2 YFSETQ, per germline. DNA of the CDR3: TGCGCCAGCAGCTTGGGATGGGAGGCTGAAGCTTTCTTT. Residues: CASSLGWEAEAFF.

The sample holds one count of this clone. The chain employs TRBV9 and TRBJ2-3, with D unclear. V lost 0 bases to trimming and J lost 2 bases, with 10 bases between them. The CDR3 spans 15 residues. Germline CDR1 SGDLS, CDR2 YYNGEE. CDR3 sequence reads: CASSVDVLITDTQYF. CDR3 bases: TGTGCCAGCAGCGTAGACGTTCTCATCACAGATACGCAGTATTTT.

CDR3: CASSLSVVKETQYF. The CDR3 DNA reads as TGTGCCAGCAGCTTATCGGTAGTTAAAGAGACCCAGTACTTC. The genes are TRBV7-9 and TRBJ2-5; D remains unclear. The V gene's germline CDR1 is SEHNR and CDR2 FQNEAQ (reference sequence). Trimming removed 2 bases at V and 3 bases at J, with 10 bases between. This CDR3 is built from 14 residues.

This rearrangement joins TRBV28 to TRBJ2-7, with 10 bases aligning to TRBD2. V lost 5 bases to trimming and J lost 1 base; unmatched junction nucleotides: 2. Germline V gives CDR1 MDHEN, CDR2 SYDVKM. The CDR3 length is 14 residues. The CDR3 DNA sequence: TGTGCCAGCAGTCCAGCGGGAGGGTCCTACGAGCAGTACTTC. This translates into CASSPAGGSYEQYF.

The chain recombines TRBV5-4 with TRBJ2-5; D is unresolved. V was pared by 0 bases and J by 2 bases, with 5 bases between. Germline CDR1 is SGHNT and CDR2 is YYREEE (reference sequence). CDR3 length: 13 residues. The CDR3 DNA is TGTGCCAGCAGCTTGGGCCCACAAGAGACCCAGTACTTC. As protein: CASSLGPQETQYF.

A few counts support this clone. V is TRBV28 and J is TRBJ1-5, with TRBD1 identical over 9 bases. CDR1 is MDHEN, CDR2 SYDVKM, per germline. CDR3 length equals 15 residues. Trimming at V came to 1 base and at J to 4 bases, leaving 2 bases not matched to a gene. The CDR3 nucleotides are TGTGCCAGCAGTTTATTGGGGACAGGGAATCAGCCCCAGCATTTT. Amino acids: CASSLLGTGNQPQHF.

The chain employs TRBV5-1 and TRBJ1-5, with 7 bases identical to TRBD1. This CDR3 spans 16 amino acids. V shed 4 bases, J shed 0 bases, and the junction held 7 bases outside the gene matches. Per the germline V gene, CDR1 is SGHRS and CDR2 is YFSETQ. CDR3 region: CASSAGGTDSNQPQHF. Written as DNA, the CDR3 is TGCGCCAGCAGCGCAGGGGGGACGGATAGCAATCAGCCCCAGCATTTT.

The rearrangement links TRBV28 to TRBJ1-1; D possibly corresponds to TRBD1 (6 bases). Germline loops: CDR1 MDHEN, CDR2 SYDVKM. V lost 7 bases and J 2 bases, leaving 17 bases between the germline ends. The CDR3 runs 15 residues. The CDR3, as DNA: TGTGCCAGCACCTTGACAGGAATACTCAACACTGAAGCTTTCTTT. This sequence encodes CASTLTGILNTEAFF.

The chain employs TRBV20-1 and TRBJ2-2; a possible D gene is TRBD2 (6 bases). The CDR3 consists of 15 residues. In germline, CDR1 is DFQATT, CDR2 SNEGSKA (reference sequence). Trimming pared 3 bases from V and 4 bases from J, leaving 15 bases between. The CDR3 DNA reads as TGCAGTGCTAGTTCCGGGACTCCGAGCACCGGGGAGCTGTTTTTT. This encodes CSASSGTPSTGELFF.